Below are 15 T cell receptor beta chains sequenced from a single sample in a study of blood T cell repertoires in COVID-19. The table came from immunoSEQ multiplex PCR; TCRdb's copy has only in-frame clones and leaves some out. The table shows a few hundred thousand clones, with more than 70% occurring only once. The sample was peripheral blood. These receptor sequences come from a woman aged 45-59 years with acute or convalescent COVID-19.

This chain uses TRBV28 with TRBJ1-1, with 7 positions matching TRBD1. The CDR3 spans 14 residues. Germline-derived CDR1 and CDR2 are MDHEN and SYDVKM. Unmatched junction bases numbered 11, after V lost 5 bases and J lost 8 bases. The CDR3 here is CASSRTGDLPEAFF. CDR3 nucleotide sequence: TGTGCCAGCAGTAGAACAGGGGATCTACCCGAAGCTTTCTTT. Using reference TRBV28 and TRBJ1-1 for the parts outside the CDR3, the full variable domain is DVKVTQSSRYLVKRTGEKVFLECVQDMDHENMFWYRQDPGLGLRLIYFSYDVKMKEKGDIPEGYSVSREKKERFSLILESASTNQTSMYLCASSRTGDLPEAFFGQGTRLTVV.

The chain combines TRBV28 with TRBJ1-6, with TRBD1 identical over 9 bases. This CDR3 contains 15 residues. Unmatched junction bases numbered 9, after V lost 6 bases and J lost 9 bases. CDR1 is MDHEN, CDR2 SYDVKM, per germline. The CDR3 nucleotides are TGTGCCAGCAGGTCACGACAGGGGGGTATTTCACCCCTCCACTTT. Protein sequence: CASRSRQGGISPLHF.

This clone was seen once. CDR3 loop: CASSLRADRDGYTF. CDR3 in DNA: TGTGCCAGTAGTCTCCGAGCGGACAGGGACGGCTACACCTTC. The rearrangement links TRBV19 to TRBJ1-2, with TRBD1 identical over 8 bases. The CDR3 covers 14 residues. From germline, CDR1 is LNHDA and CDR2 SQIVND (reference sequence). V lost 5 bases and J lost 8; bases outside the gene matches: 10.

CDR3 protein: CASRRGLAGVREQYF. In nucleotides, the CDR3 is TGTGCCAGCAGACGGGGACTAGCGGGAGTGCGCGAGCAGTACTTC. The chain recombines TRBV21-1 with TRBJ2-7; the table's D call of TRBD2 was not tested on the DNA. TRBV21-1 is noted as a pseudogene. The CDR3 covers 15 residues.

This rearrangement joins TRBV7-9 to TRBJ2-2; 8 bases match TRBD1. J gave up 9 bases and V 1 base, and 13 bases lay outside the gene matches. CDR3 size: 17 residues. Germline CDR1 reads SEHNR; CDR2 reads FQNEAQ (reference sequence). The CDR3 loop reads CASSLVVGQGLDRELFF. CDR3 nucleotides: TGTGCCAGCAGCTTAGTAGTTGGACAGGGATTGGATCGGGAGCTGTTTTTT.

This sequence joins TRBV7-9 and TRBJ2-7, with 10 bases that match TRBD2. Germline V gives CDR1 SEHNR, CDR2 FQNEAQ (reference sequence). The V gene end was trimmed by 4 bases and the J gene end by 6 bases; junction bases not matched to a gene: 9. This CDR3 region has 15 residues. CDR3 in amino acids: CASSSPAGGPSEQYF. As DNA, the CDR3 is TGTGCCAGCAGCTCCCCAGCGGGAGGGCCTAGCGAGCAGTACTTC.

This clone has just a few counts. The rearrangement joins TRBV2 to TRBJ2-7, with TRBD1 identical over 7 bases. Trimming took 6 bases from V and 2 from J; bases not matched to a gene: 4. Germline CDR1 SNHLY, CDR2 FYNNEI. The CDR3 has 13 residues. The CDR3: CASRDRYTYEQYF. The CDR3 DNA reads TGTGCCAGCAGGGACAGGTATACCTACGAGCAGTACTTC.

The rearrangement joins TRBV5-1 to TRBJ2-5; 7 bases are shared with TRBD2. The trim removed 0 bases at V and 5 bases at J, leaving 10 bases unmatched. The CDR3 loop spans 16 amino acids. In germline, CDR1 is SGHRS, CDR2 YFSETQ. The CDR3 DNA reads as TGCGCCAGCAGCTTGGTAGGGAGGGCCTCAAGTGAGACCCAGTACTTC. Translated, it gives CASSLVGRASSETQYF.

This clone was recorded only once. The chain recombines TRBV6-4 with TRBJ1-1; 8 nucleotides agree with TRBD1. The germline CDR1 and CDR2 sequences are MRHNA and SNTAGT. The ends lost 6 bases at V and 2 bases at J; junction bases unmatched: 8. The CDR3 loop spans 15 amino acids. CDR3 loop: CASSAQGGLNTEAFF. The CDR3 coding sequence is TGTGCCAGCAGCGCACAGGGGGGCCTAAACACTGAAGCTTTCTTT.

J is TRBJ1-6 and V is TRBV27; TRBD1 aligns across 8 bases. This CDR3 is built from 14 residues. Germline CDR1 is MNHEY and CDR2 is SMNVEV (reference sequence). V shed 8 bases, J shed 10 bases, and the junction held 10 bases outside the gene matches. Here the CDR3 DNA reads TGTGCCAGCTCCTCCGACAGGGGACGGTCACCCCTCCACTTT. It is translated as CASSSDRGRSPLHF.

The V gene is TRBV20-1, the J gene TRBJ2-5; a possible D gene is TRBD1 (6 bases). CDR1 is DFQATT, CDR2 SNEGSKA, per germline (reference sequence). There are 14 residues in the CDR3. Trimming removed 3 bases from V and 1 base from J, with 12 bases in between. The chain's CDR3 is CSASSGVRQETQYF. CDR3 DNA: TGCAGTGCTAGTTCAGGGGTCCGCCAAGAGACCCAGTACTTC.

The gene calls are TRBV9 and TRBJ2-7, with D tentatively TRBD1 (6 bases). V lost 4 bases to trimming and J lost 5 bases, with 13 bases between them. The CDR3 length is 13 residues. CDR1 is SGDLS and CDR2 is YYNGEE in the germline V gene. The CDR3 region has the DNA TGTGCCAGCAGCCCATACACAGGGAACGAGCAGTACTTC. It is translated as CASSPYTGNEQYF.

The chain recombines TRBV5-1 with TRBJ2-7, with a weak D call TRBD1 (5 bases). The CDR3 runs to 13 residues. V was trimmed by 3 bases and J by 2 bases, leaving 9 bases between them. Germline values: CDR1 SGHRS, CDR2 YFSETQ. CDR3 amino acids: CASSSLGAYEQYF. The CDR3 nucleotides read TGCGCCAGCAGCTCGCTAGGGGCCTACGAGCAGTACTTC. The variable domain in full, completed from reference TRBV5-1 and TRBJ2-7, reads KAGVTQTPRYLIKTRGQQVTLSCSPISGHRSVSWYQQTPGQGLQFLFEYFSETQRNKGNFPGRFSGRQFSNSRSEMNVSTLELGDSALYLCASSSLGAYEQYFGPGTRLTVT.

V usage is TRBV7-9 and J usage is TRBJ2-1, with 7 bases matching TRBD2. Trimming removed 2 bases from V and 9 bases from J; junction bases left unmatched: 13. Germline values: CDR1 SEHNR, CDR2 FQNEAQ (reference sequence). This CDR3 comprises 16 residues. CDR3 in amino acids: CASSLLSSGPLTEQFF. The CDR3 DNA reads TGTGCCAGCAGCTTATTGTCTAGCGGCCCATTAACTGAGCAGTTCTTC.

V and J are TRBV28 and TRBJ1-2; the D is unclear. Germline lookup yields CDR1 MDHEN and CDR2 SYDVKM. Deletions cut 3 bases from V and 5 bases from J, with 7 bases between. CDR3 size: 12 residues. The CDR3 nucleotides are TGTGCCAGCAGTTTGAACATGTATGGCTACACCTTC. Residues: CASSLNMYGYTF.